What follows are 12 T cell receptor beta chains derived from one specimen sequenced in a study of T cells after yellow fever vaccination. TCRdb processed the 5' RACE reads anew with MiXCR; each CDR3 protein has one entry. The repertoire holds 500,000 to 700,000 distinct CDR3 sequences, with 15% to 20% as singletons. The source material was PBMCs, sampled 15 days after the yellow fever booster vaccination. These receptors came from a man in his thirties or forties who received the YFV17D yellow fever vaccine.

This chain joins TRBV5-1 and TRBJ2-7; D ambiguous. Germline-derived CDR1 and CDR2 are SGHRS and YFSETQ. CDR3 length equals 14 residues. V dropped 2 bases and J dropped 0 bases, with 9 bases sitting between them. CDR3 sequence (DNA): TGCGCCAGCAGCTTCGACTCCGCCTCCTACGAGCAGTACTTC. It is translated as CASSFDSASYEQYF. The variable domain in full, completed from reference TRBV5-1 and TRBJ2-7, reads KAGVTQTPRYLIKTRGQQVTLSCSPISGHRSVSWYQQTPGQGLQFLFEYFSETQRNKGNFPGRFSGRQFSNSRSEMNVSTLELGDSALYLCASSFDSASYEQYFGPGTRLTVT.

This clonotype has only a few counts. The V call is TRBV7-2, the J call TRBJ2-7; 8 bases line up with TRBD2. The germline V gene encodes CDR1 SGHTA and CDR2 FQGNSA. The CDR3 has 15 amino acids. After removal of 1 base from V and 0 bases from J, the junction contained 2 bases not matched to a gene. The CDR3 protein is CASSLELAASYEQYF. The CDR3 nucleotides read TGTGCCAGCAGCTTAGAACTAGCGGCCTCCTACGAGCAGTACTTC.

This clonotype was picked up a small number of times. The CDR3 sequence is CAWDGSRTSGNGNEQFF. CDR3 nucleotides: TGTGCCTGGGATGGCTCCCGGACTAGCGGGAACGGCAATGAGCAGTTCTTC. This chain connects TRBV30 to TRBJ2-1; 12 nucleotides align to TRBD2. The V segment lost 5 bases and the J segment 6 bases; nucleotides outside the gene matches: 14. CDR3 length: 17 residues. From germline, CDR1 is GTSNPN and CDR2 SVGIG (reference sequence).

The chain links TRBV18 to TRBJ2-7, with TRBD2 identical over 8 bases. CDR3 length: 16 residues. CDR1 is KGHSH, CDR2 LQKENI, per germline. V shed 0 bases and J 0 bases; nucleotides not matched to a gene: 4. The chain's CDR3 is CASSPPGLGNSYEQYF. CDR3 in DNA: TGTGCCAGCTCACCACCGGGACTAGGAAACTCCTACGAGCAGTACTTC.

This chain uses TRBV20-1 with TRBJ2-7; TRBD2 agrees at 15 bases. In germline, CDR1 is DFQATT, CDR2 SNEGSKA (reference sequence). V dropped 2 bases and J dropped 2; count of bases not matched to a gene: 10. CDR3 length equals 18 residues. The DNA for the CDR3 is TGCAGTGCTAGACCTACCGGGACTAGCGGGAGGCCCCCCTACGAGCAGTACTTC. Protein product: CSARPTGTSGRPPYEQYF.

In DNA form, the CDR3 reads TGTGCCAGCGGAACTAGATCGGGCGGGGAGCTGTTTTTT. Its translation is CASGTRSGGELFF. The chain is built from TRBV6-1 and TRBJ2-2; TRBD2 might be the D (5 bases). Trimming removed 8 bases at V and 7 bases at J, with 14 bases between. The germline V gene encodes CDR1 MNHNS and CDR2 SASEGT. This CDR3 comprises 13 residues.

This clonotype was recorded a few times. The CDR3 nucleotides are TGTGCCAGCGGGGGTGGAAACACCATATATTTT. Translating it yields CASGGGNTIYF. This chain connects TRBV9 to TRBJ1-3; the D gene is possibly TRBD1 (5 bases). The CDR3 covers 11 residues. Germline V CDR1 and CDR2: SGDLS, YYNGEE. Trimming stripped 7 bases from V and 3 bases from J, with 5 bases between.

Here the CDR3 reads CASRNAVETQYF. DNA for the CDR3: TGTGCCAGCAGGAACGCAGTAGAGACCCAGTACTTC. V gene TRBV6-2 or TRBV6-3 combines with J gene TRBJ2-5; no clear D gene. CDR1 is MNHEY, CDR2 SVGEGT, per germline. This CDR3 is 12 amino acids long. With 6 bases removed from V and 4 bases from J, the gap between germline ends came to 9 bases.

There are a few counts of this clonotype. The chain is built from TRBV6-1 and TRBJ1-2; 7 positions agree with TRBD1. Germline CDR1 MNHNS, CDR2 SASEGT. The trim removed 5 bases at V and 5 bases at J, leaving 5 bases unmatched. There are 13 residues in the CDR3. CDR3 in amino acids: CASSPPGGYGYTF. The DNA for the CDR3 is TGTGCCAGCAGTCCACCAGGGGGTTATGGCTACACCTTC.

This rearrangement joins TRBV11-2 to TRBJ2-1; 13 bases align to TRBD2. This CDR3 spans 18 amino acids. Per germline, CDR1 SGHAT and CDR2 FQNNGV. V lost 5 bases and J lost 5; bases outside the gene matches: 12. In DNA, the CDR3 is TGTGCCAGCAGCCCAAATAGACTAGCGGGAGGCCCCCACAATGAGCAGTTCTTC. It specifies CASSPNRLAGGPHNEQFF.

This clonotype was counted only a few times. The gene calls are TRBV7-2 and TRBJ2-7; D gene ambiguous. The V and J ends lost 0 bases and 6 bases respectively, with 6 bases between them. The CDR3 runs 12 residues. Per the germline V gene, CDR1 is SGHTA and CDR2 is FQGNSA. The CDR3 is CASSLAHSEQYF. The DNA of the CDR3 is TGTGCCAGCAGCTTAGCGCATTCCGAGCAGTACTTC.

The chain couples TRBV6-5 to TRBJ2-7; D is unresolved. CDR1 is MNHEY and CDR2 is SVGAGI in the germline V gene. The CDR3 has 14 amino acids. With 2 bases removed from V and 5 bases from J, the gap between germline ends came to 13 bases. CDR3 protein: CASSYTKLGNEQYF. The CDR3 DNA follows: TGTGCCAGCAGTTACACCAAATTGGGGAACGAGCAGTACTTC.